The 9 T cell receptor beta chains in this list originate from one sample, sequenced in a study of blood T cell repertoires in COVID-19. Method: immunoSEQ multiplex PCR; TCRdb's copy keeps in-frame clones and lacks some. The top ten hold around 9.6% of the sample, which has some 40,000 clones, about 87% seen once. Source material: peripheral blood. These receptors originate from a human donor in a cohort sampled during active COVID-19.

The chain couples TRBV14 to TRBJ2-1, with TRBD2 identical over 9 bases. Germline lookup yields CDR1 SGHDN and CDR2 FVKESK. The trim removed 2 bases at V and 6 bases at J, leaving 5 bases unmatched. CDR3 length: 15 residues. CDR3 nucleotides: TGTGCCAGCAGCCAATTTGGGACTAGCTCCAATGAGCAGTTCTTC. Amino acid sequence: CASSQFGTSSNEQFF.

The chain has TRBV7-2 and TRBJ2-1, with D maybe TRBD2 (6 bases). CDR3 size: 17 residues. Germline assignment: CDR1 SGHTA and CDR2 FQGNSA. The V and J ends lost 1 base and 0 bases respectively, with 13 bases between them. The CDR3 loop reads CASSLVSGTRSYNEQFF. DNA for the CDR3: TGTGCCAGCAGCTTAGTGTCAGGGACTCGCTCCTACAATGAGCAGTTCTTC.

V and J are TRBV11-1 and TRBJ1-2, with TRBD1 as a possible D gene (5 bases). V was cut by 0 bases and J by 4 bases, with 18 bases left in between. Germline V CDR1 and CDR2: SGHAT, FQDESV (reference sequence). The CDR3 has 17 amino acids. The CDR3 region has the DNA TGTGCCAGCAGCTTAGCGCGGGGTGAGACAGACCTCTATGGCTACACCTTC. Encoded protein: CASSLARGETDLYGYTF.

This chain joins TRBV29-1 and TRBJ2-7; weak D call: TRBD1 (6 bases). The length of the CDR3 is 12 residues. V lost 4 bases to trimming and J lost 2 bases, with 9 bases between them. Germline-derived CDR1 and CDR2 are SQVTM and ANQGSEA. CDR3 sequence (DNA): TGCAGCGTTGGACAGGTCCCCTACGAGCAGTACTTC. The encoded protein is CSVGQVPYEQYF.

This chain joins TRBV18 and TRBJ2-3; a weak D match, TRBD2 (6 bases). The CDR3 spans 15 residues. Between the trimmed V and J ends, which lost 4 bases and 2 bases, there was a span of 13 bases. Germline CDR1 KGHSH, CDR2 LQKENI. CDR3 sequence (DNA): TGTGCCAGCTCACGACTTTGGGGACTCACAGATACGCAGTATTTT. Residues: CASSRLWGLTDTQYF.

This chain joins TRBV4-3 and TRBJ2-3; 10 nucleotides match TRBD2. There are 16 residues in the CDR3. V was pared by 2 bases and J by 2 bases, with 4 bases of the junction left unmatched. From germline, CDR1 is LGHNA and CDR2 YSLEER. The CDR3 nucleotides read TGCGCCAGCAGCCAAAGGAGCGGGGGGGCCACAGATACGCAGTATTTT. Translation: CASSQRSGGATDTQYF.

This clone has only one observation. The chain combines TRBV12-3 or TRBV12-4 with TRBJ2-1, with a tentative D call TRBD1 (5 bases). The CDR3 covers 13 residues. With 11 bases removed from V and 5 bases from J, the gap between germline ends came to 16 bases. The CDR3 here is CAGSDDRNNEQFF. For the CDR3, the DNA is TGTGCCGGCTCGGATGACAGAAACAATGAGCAGTTCTTC.

The chain recombines TRBV5-1 with TRBJ2-7; perhaps TRBD2 as D (5 bases). The length of the CDR3 is 14 residues. V lost 0 bases, J lost 3 bases, and 10 bases lay in between. From germline, CDR1 is SGHRS and CDR2 YFSETQ. The CDR3 nucleotides are TGCGCCAGCAGCTTGGATCTAGACTACTACGAGCAGTACTTC. It yields the protein CASSLDLDYYEQYF.

This clone appeared once. The chain carries TRBV6-2 or TRBV6-3 and TRBJ2-3; D gene uncertain. V lost 2 bases and J 0 bases, leaving 3 bases between the germline ends. The CDR3 covers 13 residues. Looked up from germline, CDR1 is MNHEY and CDR2 is SVGEGT. CDR3 protein: CASSYPSTDTQYF. The CDR3 region has the DNA TGTGCCAGCAGTTACCCTAGCACAGATACGCAGTATTTT.